A selection of T cell receptor beta chains follows, all from one sample in a study of regulatory T cells in long-lasting Graves disease. TCRdb processed the multiplex PCR reads anew with MiXCR; each CDR3 protein has one entry. The profile shows approximately 250,000 distinct CDR3 sequences, around 17% of them singletons. Sequenced here: peripheral blood mononuclear cells (PBMCs), sampled at new diagnosis, from a patient treated with antithyroid drugs. These receptors all come from a female donor with Graves disease. Each CDR3 is given with its conserved first and last residue. D genes are given only for firm matches. The size field is filled for only some rows; it gives once, few, many or a size class.

size,J,D,V,CDR3,DNA
few,TRBJ2-1,TRBD2,TRBV20-1,CSASSGEYNEQFF,TGCAGTGCGTCGAGCGGGGAGTACAATGAGCAGTTCTTC
many,TRBJ1-5,TRBD1,TRBV7-9,CASSTTTGQPQHF,TGTGCCAGCAGCACCACGACAGGGCAGCCCCAGCATTTT
many,TRBJ2-5,-,TRBV7-2,CASSFGVAPDTQYF,TGTGCCAGCAGCTTCGGCGTAGCGCCCGACACCCAGTACTTC
many,TRBJ2-1,-,TRBV7-2,CASSYRGFTYNEQFF,TGTGCCAGCAGCTATAGGGGTTTCACCTACAATGAGCAGTTCTTC
many,TRBJ1-2,-,TRBV28,CASSLFGATNYGYTF,TGTGCCAGCAGTTTATTTGGGGCCACTAACTATGGCTACACCTTC
many,TRBJ1-4,-,TRBV18,CASSPRDSRARKLFF,TGTGCCAGCTCACCTCGGGACTCCCGGGCTAGAAAACTGTTTTTT
many,TRBJ2-7,TRBD2,TRBV5-1,CASSLGLAGAYEQYF,TGTGCCAGCAGCTTGGGACTAGCGGGAGCCTACGAGCAGTACTTC
many,TRBJ2-3,-,TRBV10-1,CASSESKLGSADTQYF,TGCGCCAGCAGTGAGTCGAAACTCGGGAGCGCAGATACGCAGTATTTT
many,TRBJ1-5,TRBD1,TRBV12-3/TRBV12-4,CASSPPRGDQPQHF,TGTGCCAGCAGTCCCCCCAGGGGGGATCAGCCCCAGCATTTT
many,TRBJ1-1,-,TRBV7-3,CASSGGSGGAEAFF,TGTGCCAGCAGCGGGGGGTCCGGCGGCGCTGAAGCTTTCTTT
many,TRBJ2-2,-,TRBV7-9,CASRPLEGRGELFF,TGTGCCAGCAGGCCCCTCGAGGGGCGAGGGGAGCTGTTTTTT
many,TRBJ2-1,TRBD1,TRBV7-9,CASSKGGQGDHEQFF,TGTGCCAGCAGCAAAGGTGGACAGGGGGACCATGAGCAGTTCTTC
many,TRBJ1-3,TRBD1,TRBV7-9,CASSWDRNSGNTIYF,TGTGCCAGCAGTTGGGACAGGAACTCTGGAAACACCATATATTTT
many,TRBJ2-5,-,TRBV5-4,CASSTGYQETQYF,TGTGCCAGCAGTACAGGTTACCAAGAGACCCAGTACTTC
many,TRBJ2-2,-,TRBV6-1,CASSEQGQNTGELFF,TGTGCCAGCAGTGAACAGGGACAGAACACCGGGGAGCTGTTTTTT
many,TRBJ1-5,-,TRBV6-2/TRBV6-3,CASSYGEGYQPQHF,TGTGCCAGCAGTTACGGGGAGGGATATCAGCCCCAGCATTTT
-,TRBJ2-5,-,TRBV5-5,CASRTGATQETQYF,TGTGCCAGCAGAACCGGGGCGACCCAAGAGACCCAGTACTTC
many,TRBJ1-4,-,TRBV6-5,CASSSPNKEGGKLFF,TGTGCCAGCAGTTCTCCCAATAAGGAGGGGGGAAAACTGTTTTTT
-,TRBJ1-2,TRBD1,TRBV10-3,CAISAPGQGTYGYTF,TGTGCCATCAGTGCACCGGGACAGGGAACCTATGGCTACACCTTC
many,TRBJ2-3,-,TRBV19,CASSIGDNTDTQYF,TGTGCCAGTAGTATAGGGGACAACACAGATACGCAGTATTTT
-,TRBJ1-2,-,TRBV4-1,CASSQLLSANYGYTF,TGCGCCAGCAGCCAACTACTATCAGCTAACTATGGCTACACCTTC
many,TRBJ2-7,-,TRBV28,CASSYTSSYEQYF,TGTGCCAGCAGTTACACGAGCTCCTACGAGCAGTACTTC
many,TRBJ2-7,-,TRBV10-3,CAISESEGSRYEQYF,TGTGCCATCAGTGAGTCCGAGGGATCGCGCTACGAGCAGTACTTC
many,TRBJ1-2,TRBD1,TRBV6-5,CASSYTGVHGYTF,TGTGCCAGCAGTTACACAGGGGTCCATGGCTACACCTTC
few,TRBJ2-1,TRBD2,TRBV30,CAWSPTGLAGARNEQFF,TGTGCCTGGAGCCCTACGGGCCTAGCGGGAGCTAGGAATGAGCAGTTCTTC
once,TRBJ1-1,-,TRBV20-1,CSARDGPEAFF,TGCAGTGCTAGAGATGGGCCTGAAGCTTTCTTT
many,TRBJ2-3,TRBD2,TRBV24-1,CATSDRQRGGESDTQYF,TGTGCCACCAGTGATCGCCAGCGGGGGGGGGAGTCAGATACGCAGTATTTT
many,TRBJ2-5,-,TRBV27,CASSSSGTQETQYF,TGTGCCAGCAGTTCCTCGGGGACCCAAGAGACCCAGTACTTC
many,TRBJ1-5,-,TRBV2,CASSVQGASNQPQHF,TGTGCCAGCAGTGTACAGGGAGCTAGCAATCAGCCCCAGCATTTT
few,TRBJ2-7,TRBD2,TRBV3-1,CASSRTSSYSYEQYF,TGTGCCAGCAGCAGGACTAGCAGTTACTCCTACGAGCAGTACTTC
many,TRBJ2-3,-,TRBV2,CASSEGTVGDTQYF,TGTGCCAGCAGTGAAGGGACAGTCGGAGATACGCAGTATTTT
-,TRBJ2-7,TRBD2,TRBV28,CASSPSTSGRGPCEQYF,TGTGCCAGCAGCCCATCCACTAGCGGGAGGGGACCCTGCGAGCAGTACTTC
few,TRBJ1-1,-,TRBV20-1,CSARDLLRHTNTEAFF,TGCAGTGCTAGAGATCTTTTAAGGCACACGAACACTGAAGCTTTCTTT
-,TRBJ2-2,TRBD2,TRBV7-2,CASSFFLRGGGGELFF,TGTGCCAGCAGCTTTTTTCTTCGGGGGGGGGGCGGGGAGCTGTTTTTT
many,TRBJ2-5,-,TRBV27,CASSLRERETQYF,TGTGCCAGCAGTTTACGGGAACGGGAGACCCAGTACTTC
many,TRBJ2-2,TRBD1,TRBV30,CARGNRDRNTGELFF,TGTGCCCGGGGTAACCGGGACAGGAACACCGGGGAGCTGTTTTTT
many,TRBJ2-3,-,TRBV6-9,CASSYTAGSADTQYF,TGTGCCAGCAGTTACACGGCGGGATCAGCAGATACGCAGTATTTT
-,TRBJ2-3,-,TRBV11-2,CASRESRKASTDTQYF,TGTGCCAGCAGGGAAAGTAGAAAAGCTAGCACAGATACGCAGTATTTT
many,TRBJ2-1,-,TRBV27,CASSSEGEQFF,TGTGCCAGCAGTTCCGAGGGAGAGCAGTTCTTC
many,TRBJ1-2,TRBD1,TRBV18,CASSPRGGQDYGYTF,TGTGCCAGCTCACCACGAGGGGGCCAGGACTATGGCTACACCTTC
many,TRBJ1-2,TRBD1,TRBV14,CASSQSRTGSNYGYTF,TGTGCCAGCAGCCAATCCCGGACAGGGTCTAACTATGGCTACACCTTC
few,TRBJ1-2,-,TRBV28,CASSFGRFYGHTF,TGTGCCAGCAGTTTTGGCAGGTTCTATGGCCACACCTTC
many,TRBJ2-1,TRBD2,TRBV6-2/TRBV6-3,CASSYSWTSGYNEQFF,TGTGCCAGCAGTTACTCTTGGACTAGCGGTTACAATGAGCAGTTCTTC
many,TRBJ1-4,-,TRBV10-3,CAISARPTTNEKLFF,TGTGCCATCAGTGCCCGACCCACAACTAATGAAAAACTGTTTTTT
few,TRBJ1-2,-,TRBV5-4,CASSSLAYRDNGYTF,TGTGCCAGCAGCTCCCTCGCATATAGGGATAATGGCTACACCTTC
many,TRBJ2-2,-,TRBV7-2,CASSLWANTGELFF,TGTGCCAGCAGCTTGTGGGCGAACACCGGGGAGCTGTTTTTT
many,TRBJ2-5,TRBD2,TRBV27,CASKGGEGRKRETQYF,TGTGCCAGCAAAGGCGGGGAGGGGCGCAAGCGAGAGACCCAGTACTTC